This T cell receptor beta chain was observed in a study of blood T cell repertoires in COVID-19. Overall study: The cDNA or gDNA used as material had been derived from T cells, B-cell-depleted T cells, or PBMCs.

In the original processing: Reference gene primer amplification gave nucleated cell count estimates. Assay used: immunoSEQ multiplex PCR; TCRdb lists only in-frame clones, some missing. V and J calls and clone size follow that table, whereas D and trimming were derived from the DNA. The sample carries about 220,000 clones, approximately 84% recorded once. Germline CDR1 ENHRY, CDR2 SYGVKD. The CDR3 contains 16 residues. J gave up 6 bases and V 4 bases, and 7 bases lay outside the gene matches. This clonotype originated in a woman aged 55-70 years with acute or convalescent COVID-19. The chain uses TRBV10-3 and TRBJ2-1; TRBD2 agrees at 12 bases. The sequenced sample consisted of peripheral blood. CDR3 amino acids: CAISGSSGGALNEQFF. CDR3 sequence (DNA): TGTGCCATCAGTGGTTCTAGCGGGGGGGCCCTCAATGAGCAGTTCTTC.